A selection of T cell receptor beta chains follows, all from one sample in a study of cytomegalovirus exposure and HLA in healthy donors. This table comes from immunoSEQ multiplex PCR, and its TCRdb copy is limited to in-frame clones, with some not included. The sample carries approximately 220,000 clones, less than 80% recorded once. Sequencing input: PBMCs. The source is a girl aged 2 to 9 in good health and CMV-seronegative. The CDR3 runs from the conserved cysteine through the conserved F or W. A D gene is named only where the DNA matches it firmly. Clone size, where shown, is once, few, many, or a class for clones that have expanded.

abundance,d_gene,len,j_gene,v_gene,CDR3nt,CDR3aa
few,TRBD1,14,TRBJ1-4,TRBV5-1,TGCGCCAGCAGCGTGGACAGGGATTACGAAAAACTGTTTTTT,CASSVDRDYEKLFF
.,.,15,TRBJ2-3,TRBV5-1,TGCGCCAGCAGCTTGATTATAGGGGTGACAGATACGCAGTATTTT,CASSLIIGVTDTQYF
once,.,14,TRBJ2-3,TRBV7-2,TGTGCCAGCAGCTTAGGACTTCGCACAGATACGCAGTATTTT,CASSLGLRTDTQYF
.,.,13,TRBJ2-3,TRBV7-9,TGTGCCAGCAGCCCCTATCTCACAGATACGCAGTATTTT,CASSPYLTDTQYF
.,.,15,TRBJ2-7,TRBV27,TGTGCCAGCAGTTTAACAAGTCGGGATCGTTACGAGCAGTACTTC,CASSLTSRDRYEQYF
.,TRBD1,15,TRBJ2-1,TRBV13,TGTGCCAGCAGCTTACGGACAGGGGGAATCAATGAGCAGTTCTTC,CASSLRTGGINEQFF
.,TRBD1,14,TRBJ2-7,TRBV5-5,TGTGCCAGCAGGCAGGGGGACGGGATTAGCGAGCAGTACTTC,CASRQGDGISEQYF
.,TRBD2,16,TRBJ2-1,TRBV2,TGTGCCAGCAGTGAACGGACTAGCGGGAGGGCCAATGAGCAGTTCTTC,CASSERTSGRANEQFF
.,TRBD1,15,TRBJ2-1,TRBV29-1,TGCAGCGTTTCCTTCCAGGGACAGGGCAACAATGAGCAGTTCTTC,CSVSFQGQGNNEQFF
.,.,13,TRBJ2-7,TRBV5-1,TGCGCCAGCAGCTTGGGGGACATTACCGAGCAGTACTTC,CASSLGDITEQYF
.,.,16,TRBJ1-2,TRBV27,TGTGCCAGCAGTCCGACACCCCCGAGAGCTAACTATGGCTACACCTTC,CASSPTPPRANYGYTF
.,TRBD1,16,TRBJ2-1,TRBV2,TGTGCCAGCAGTGTAAACCGGGACAGGGCCGACAATGAGCAGTTCTTC,CASSVNRDRADNEQFF
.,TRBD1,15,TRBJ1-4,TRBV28,TGTGCCAGCAGGGGCTACAGGGGGCGGGTTGAAAAACTGTTTTTT,CASRGYRGRVEKLFF
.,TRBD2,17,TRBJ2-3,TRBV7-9,TGTGCCAGCAGCTTTGGAGCGGGGGGGCCCCGCACAGATACGCAGTATTTT,CASSFGAGGPRTDTQYF